What follows are 5 T cell receptor beta chains derived from one specimen sequenced in a study of cytomegalovirus exposure and HLA in healthy donors. The PCR made use of 60 Vbeta and 13 Jbeta primers. Assay: immunoSEQ multiplex PCR; the TCRdb copy retains only in-frame clones and omits some. This table has 120,000 or so clones, around three quarters appearing once. The sequencing sample was made of PBMCs. The receptors here all came from a woman in her twenties or thirties in good health and CMV-seronegative.

The chain is built from TRBV4-3 and TRBJ2-3; 7 bases align to TRBD1. Germline V gives CDR1 LGHNA, CDR2 YSLEER. The CDR3 runs 16 residues. V was clipped by 0 bases and J by 6 bases; unmatched bases: 9. The CDR3 protein is CASSQDLRGQLDTQYF. The CDR3 region has the DNA TGCGCCAGCAGCCAAGATCTAAGGGGACAGTTGGATACGCAGTATTTT.

J is TRBJ2-7 and V is TRBV5-4; TRBD1 matches 9 bases. V shed 4 bases, J shed 0 bases, and the junction held 5 bases outside the gene matches. The CDR3 covers 15 residues. Germline V gene sequence: CDR1 SGHNT, CDR2 YYREEE (reference sequence). The DNA for the CDR3 is TGTGCCAGCAGCCAAGAGACAGGGGGCTCCTACGAGCAGTACTTC. It translates to CASSQETGGSYEQYF.

The gene calls are TRBV5-1 and TRBJ2-3, with 7 nucleotides matching TRBD2. The CDR3 covers 15 residues. V dropped 6 bases and J dropped 5; count of bases not matched to a gene: 12. Germline CDR1 is SGHRS and CDR2 is YFSETQ. Written as DNA, the CDR3 is TGCGCCAGCATTTTAGGCGGGGGAAGTGGAGATACGCAGTATTTT. Translation: CASILGGGSGDTQYF.

In this sample, this clone turned up a few times. The chain carries TRBV4-3 and TRBJ2-2, with a possible D match to TRBD2 (5 bases). In germline, CDR1 is LGHNA, CDR2 YSLEER. Trimming stripped 5 bases from V and 2 bases from J, with 12 bases between. This CDR3 has 15 residues. In nucleotides, the CDR3 is TGCGCCAGCAGCAGACTAACTGTTAACACCGGGGAGCTGTTTTTT. Amino acid sequence: CASSRLTVNTGELFF.

V usage is TRBV4-1 and J usage is TRBJ1-5; D may be TRBD1 (5 bases). The CDR3 is 16 amino acids. Germline lookup yields CDR1 MGHRA and CDR2 YSYEKL. V dropped 4 bases and J dropped 9 bases, with 22 bases sitting between them. CDR3 coding DNA: TGCGCCAGCAGCCCGTTTACCGGGACGGGAGACTTGCCCCAGCATTTT. This translates into CASSPFTGTGDLPQHF.